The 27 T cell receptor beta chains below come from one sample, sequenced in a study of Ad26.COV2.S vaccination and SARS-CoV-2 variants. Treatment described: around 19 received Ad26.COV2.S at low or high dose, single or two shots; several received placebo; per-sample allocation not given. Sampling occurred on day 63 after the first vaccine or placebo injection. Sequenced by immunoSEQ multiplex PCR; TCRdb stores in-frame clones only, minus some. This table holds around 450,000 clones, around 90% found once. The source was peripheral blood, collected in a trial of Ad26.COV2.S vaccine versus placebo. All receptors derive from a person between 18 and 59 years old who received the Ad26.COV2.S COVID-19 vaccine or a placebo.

CDR3 DNA: TGCGCCAGCAGCCAAGATTTGGCTATGTCCTACGAGCAGTACTTC. Translated: CASSQDLAMSYEQYF. The chain combines TRBV4-3 with TRBJ2-7; D gene unclear. Trimming removed 0 bases from V and 1 base from J, with 10 bases in between. Per the germline V gene, CDR1 is LGHNA and CDR2 is YSLEER. This CDR3 spans 15 amino acids.

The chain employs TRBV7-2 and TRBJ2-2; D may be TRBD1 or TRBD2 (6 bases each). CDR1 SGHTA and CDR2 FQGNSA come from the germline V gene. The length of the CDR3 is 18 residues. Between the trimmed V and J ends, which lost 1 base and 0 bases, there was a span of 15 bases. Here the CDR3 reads CASSLGTYRDSNTGELFF. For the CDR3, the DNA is TGTGCCAGCAGCTTAGGGACCTACAGGGACTCGAACACCGGGGAGCTGTTTTTT.

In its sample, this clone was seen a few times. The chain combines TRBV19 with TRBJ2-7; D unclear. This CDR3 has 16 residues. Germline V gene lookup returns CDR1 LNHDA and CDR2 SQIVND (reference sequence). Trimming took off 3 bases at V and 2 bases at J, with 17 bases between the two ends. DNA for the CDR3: TGTGCCAGTAGTATCTCGGGCGCGGCTCCCACCTACGAGCAGTACTTC. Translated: CASSISGAAPTYEQYF. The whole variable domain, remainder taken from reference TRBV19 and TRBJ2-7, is DGGITQSPKYLFRKEGQNVTLSCEQNLNHDAMYWYRQDPGQGLRLIYYSQIVNDFQKGDIAEGYSVSREKKESFPLTVTSAQKNPTAFYLCASSISGAAPTYEQYFGPGTRLTVT.

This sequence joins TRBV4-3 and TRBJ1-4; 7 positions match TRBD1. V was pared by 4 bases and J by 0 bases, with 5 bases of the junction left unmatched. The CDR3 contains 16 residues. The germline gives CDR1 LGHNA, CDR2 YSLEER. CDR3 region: CASSRGTVATNEKLFF. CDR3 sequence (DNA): TGCGCCAGCAGCCGCGGGACAGTTGCAACTAATGAAAAACTGTTTTTT.

The CDR3 DNA follows: TGTGCCAGCAGCTTATCGGCTAACACTGAAGCTTTCTTT. This encodes CASSLSANTEAFF. The chain is built from TRBV5-4 and TRBJ1-1; D is unclear. The CDR3 extends over 13 amino acids. Germline loops: CDR1 SGHNT, CDR2 YYREEE (reference sequence). The V and J ends lost 2 bases and 2 bases respectively, with 7 bases between them.

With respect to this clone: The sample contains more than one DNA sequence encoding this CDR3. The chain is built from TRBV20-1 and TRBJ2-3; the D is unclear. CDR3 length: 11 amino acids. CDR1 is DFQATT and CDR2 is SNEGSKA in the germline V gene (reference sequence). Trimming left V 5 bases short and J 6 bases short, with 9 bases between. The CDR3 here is CSAPSTDTQYF. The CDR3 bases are TGCAGTGCTCCTTCGACGGATACGCAGTATTTT.

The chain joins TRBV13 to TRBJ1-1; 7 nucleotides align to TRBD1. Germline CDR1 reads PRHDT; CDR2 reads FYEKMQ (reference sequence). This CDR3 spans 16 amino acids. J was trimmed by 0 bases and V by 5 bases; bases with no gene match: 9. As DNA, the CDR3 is TGTGCCAGCAGCAGGACAGGCCGGCGGGTGAACACTGAAGCTTTCTTT. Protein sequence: CASSRTGRRVNTEAFF. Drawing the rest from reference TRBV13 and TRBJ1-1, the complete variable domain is AAGVIQSPRHLIKEKRETATLKCYPIPRHDTVYWYQQGPGQDPQFLISFYEKMQSDKGSIPDRFSAQQFSDYHSELNMSSLELGDSALYFCASSRTGRRVNTEAFFGQGTRLTVV.

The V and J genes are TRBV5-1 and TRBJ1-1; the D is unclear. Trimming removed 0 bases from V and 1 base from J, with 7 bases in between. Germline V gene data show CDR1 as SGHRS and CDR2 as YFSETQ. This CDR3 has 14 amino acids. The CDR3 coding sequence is TGCGCCAGCAGCTTGGGACCGGCGAACACTGAAGCTTTCTTT. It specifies CASSLGPANTEAFF.

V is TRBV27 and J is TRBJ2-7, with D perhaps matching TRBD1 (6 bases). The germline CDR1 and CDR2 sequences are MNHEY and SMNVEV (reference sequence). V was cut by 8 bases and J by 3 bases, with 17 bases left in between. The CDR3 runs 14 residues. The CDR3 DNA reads TGTGCCAGCGGTCCTTCGGGACACCTCTACGAGCAGTACTTC. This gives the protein CASGPSGHLYEQYF.

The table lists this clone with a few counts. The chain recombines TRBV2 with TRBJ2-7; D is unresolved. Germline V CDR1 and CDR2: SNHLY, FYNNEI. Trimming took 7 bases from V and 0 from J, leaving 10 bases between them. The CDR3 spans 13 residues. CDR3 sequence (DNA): TGTGCCAGCAACAACGCCCGCTCCTACGAGCAGTACTTC. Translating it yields CASNNARSYEQYF. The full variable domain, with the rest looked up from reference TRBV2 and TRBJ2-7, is EPEVTQTPSHQVTQMGQEVILRCVPISNHLYFYWYRQILGQKVEFLVSFYNNEISEKSEIFDDQFSVERPDGSNFTLKIRSTKLEDSAMYFCASNNARSYEQYFGPGTRLTVT.

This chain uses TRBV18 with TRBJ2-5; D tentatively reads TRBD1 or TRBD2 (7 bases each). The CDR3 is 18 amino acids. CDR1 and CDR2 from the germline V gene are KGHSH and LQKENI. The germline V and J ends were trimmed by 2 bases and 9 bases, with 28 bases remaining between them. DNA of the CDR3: TGTGCCAGCTCACCAGCCCCCGGGGAGGGGGCAGTGAGGAGCCCCCAGTACTTC. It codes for CASSPAPGEGAVRSPQYF.

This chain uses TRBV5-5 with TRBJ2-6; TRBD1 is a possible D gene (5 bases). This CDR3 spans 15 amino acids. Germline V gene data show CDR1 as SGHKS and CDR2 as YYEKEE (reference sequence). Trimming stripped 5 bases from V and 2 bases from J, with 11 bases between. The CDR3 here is CASRGHSTGANVLTF. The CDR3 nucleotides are TGTGCCAGCAGGGGGCATAGCACTGGGGCCAACGTCCTGACTTTC.

In DNA, the CDR3 is TGTGCCAGCAGTGCTTCTGGGGGGGCTGAAGCTTTCTTT. Protein product: CASSASGGAEAFF. The chain recombines TRBV27 with TRBJ1-1, with D possibly being TRBD1 (5 bases). This CDR3 is built from 13 residues. V gave up 5 bases and J gave up 6 bases, with 13 bases separating them. The germline CDR1 and CDR2 sequences are MNHEY and SMNVEV (reference sequence).

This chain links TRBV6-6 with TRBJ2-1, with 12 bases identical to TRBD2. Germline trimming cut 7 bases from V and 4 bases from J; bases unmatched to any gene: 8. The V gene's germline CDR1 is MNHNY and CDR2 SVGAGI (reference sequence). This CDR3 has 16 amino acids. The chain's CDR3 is CASTPRTSGDYNEQFF. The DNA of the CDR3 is TGTGCCAGCACTCCCCGGACTAGCGGGGATTACAATGAGCAGTTCTTC.

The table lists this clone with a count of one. The chain's CDR3 is CASSQDITIRPLHF. As DNA, the CDR3 is TGTGCCAGCAGCCAAGATATCACCATTCGGCCCCTCCACTTT. V and J are TRBV3-1 (or the pseudogene TRBV3-2) and TRBJ1-6; no firm D call. Germline CDR1 LGHDT, CDR2 YNNKEL (reference sequence). This CDR3 comprises 14 residues. Trimming left V 0 bases short and J 13 bases short, with 13 bases between.

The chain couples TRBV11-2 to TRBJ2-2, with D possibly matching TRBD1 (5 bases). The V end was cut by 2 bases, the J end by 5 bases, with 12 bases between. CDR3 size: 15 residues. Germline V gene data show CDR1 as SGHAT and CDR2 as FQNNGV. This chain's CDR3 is CASSLRTTGTGELFF. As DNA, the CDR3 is TGTGCCAGCAGCTTAAGGACAACCGGGACCGGGGAGCTGTTTTTT. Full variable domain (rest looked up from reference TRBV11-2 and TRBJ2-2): EAGVAQSPRYKIIEKRQSVAFWCNPISGHATLYWYQQILGQGPKLLIQFQNNGVVDDSQLPKDRFSAERLKGVDSTLKIQPAKLEDSAVYLCASSLRTTGTGELFFGEGSRLTVL.

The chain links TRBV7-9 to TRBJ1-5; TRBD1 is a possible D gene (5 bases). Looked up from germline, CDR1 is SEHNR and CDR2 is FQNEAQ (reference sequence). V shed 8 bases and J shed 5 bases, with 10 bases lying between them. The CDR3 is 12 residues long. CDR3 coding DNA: TGTGCCAGCGGGGACTCTTATCAGCCCCAGCATTTT. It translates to CASGDSYQPQHF.

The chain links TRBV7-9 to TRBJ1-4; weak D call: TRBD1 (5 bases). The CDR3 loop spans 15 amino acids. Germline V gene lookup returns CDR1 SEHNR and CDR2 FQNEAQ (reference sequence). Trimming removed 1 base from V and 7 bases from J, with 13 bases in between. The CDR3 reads CASSLGGVRGEKLFF. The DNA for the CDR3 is TGTGCCAGCAGCTTAGGGGGGGTTCGTGGTGAAAAACTGTTTTTT.

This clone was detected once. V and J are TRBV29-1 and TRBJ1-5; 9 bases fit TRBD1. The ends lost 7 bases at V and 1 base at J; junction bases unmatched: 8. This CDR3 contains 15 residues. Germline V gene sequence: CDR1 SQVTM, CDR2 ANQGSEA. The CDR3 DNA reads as TGCAGCGAAAAGACAGGGGGTGGGAGCAATCAGCCCCAGCATTTT. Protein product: CSEKTGGGSNQPQHF.

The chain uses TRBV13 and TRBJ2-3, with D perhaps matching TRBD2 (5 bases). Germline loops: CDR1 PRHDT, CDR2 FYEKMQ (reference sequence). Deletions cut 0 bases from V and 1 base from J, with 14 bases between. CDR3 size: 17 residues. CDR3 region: CASSLGLRVDGTDTQYF. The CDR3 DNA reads TGTGCCAGCAGCTTAGGCCTGCGGGTGGATGGCACAGATACGCAGTATTTT. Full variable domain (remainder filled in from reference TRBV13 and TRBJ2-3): AAGVIQSPRHLIKEKRETATLKCYPIPRHDTVYWYQQGPGQDPQFLISFYEKMQSDKGSIPDRFSAQQFSDYHSELNMSSLELGDSALYFCASSLGLRVDGTDTQYFGPGTRLTVL.

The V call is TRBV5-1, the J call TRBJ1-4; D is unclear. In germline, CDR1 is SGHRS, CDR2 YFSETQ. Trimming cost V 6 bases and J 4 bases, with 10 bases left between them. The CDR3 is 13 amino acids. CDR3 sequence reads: CASKEGLNEKLFF. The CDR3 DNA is TGCGCCAGCAAAGAAGGGCTTAATGAAAAACTGTTTTTT.

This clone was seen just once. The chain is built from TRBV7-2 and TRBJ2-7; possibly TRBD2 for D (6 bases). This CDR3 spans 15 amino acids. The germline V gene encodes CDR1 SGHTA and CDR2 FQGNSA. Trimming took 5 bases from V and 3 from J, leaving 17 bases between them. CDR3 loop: CASSLIAETNYEQYF. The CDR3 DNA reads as TGTGCCAGCAGCCTCATAGCGGAGACGAACTACGAGCAGTACTTC.

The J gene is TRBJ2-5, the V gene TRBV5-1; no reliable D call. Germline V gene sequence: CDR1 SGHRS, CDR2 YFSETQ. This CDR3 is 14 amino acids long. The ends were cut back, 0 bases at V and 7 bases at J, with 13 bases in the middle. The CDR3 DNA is TGCGCCAGCAGCTTGGAGGTGACCGCAGCGACCCAGTACTTC. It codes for CASSLEVTAATQYF.

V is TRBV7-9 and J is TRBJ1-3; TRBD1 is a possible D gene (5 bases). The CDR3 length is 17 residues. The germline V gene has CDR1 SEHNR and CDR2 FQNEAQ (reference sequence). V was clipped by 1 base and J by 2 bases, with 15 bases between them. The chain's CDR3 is CASSLEHGGETGNTIYF. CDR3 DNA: TGTGCCAGCAGCTTAGAACACGGAGGGGAAACTGGAAACACCATATATTTT.

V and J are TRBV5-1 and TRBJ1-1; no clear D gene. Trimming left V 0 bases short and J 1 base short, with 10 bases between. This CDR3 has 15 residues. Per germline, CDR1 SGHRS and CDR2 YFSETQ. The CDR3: CASSLEPGGNTEAFF. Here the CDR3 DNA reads TGCGCCAGCAGCTTGGAGCCCGGAGGGAACACTGAAGCTTTCTTT.

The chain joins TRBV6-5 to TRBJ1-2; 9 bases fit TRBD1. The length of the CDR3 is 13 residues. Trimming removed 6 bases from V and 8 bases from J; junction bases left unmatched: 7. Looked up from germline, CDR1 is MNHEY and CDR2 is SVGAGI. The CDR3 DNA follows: TGTGCCAGCAGGCTGACAGGGGGTGGCGGCTACACCTTC. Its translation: CASRLTGGGGYTF.

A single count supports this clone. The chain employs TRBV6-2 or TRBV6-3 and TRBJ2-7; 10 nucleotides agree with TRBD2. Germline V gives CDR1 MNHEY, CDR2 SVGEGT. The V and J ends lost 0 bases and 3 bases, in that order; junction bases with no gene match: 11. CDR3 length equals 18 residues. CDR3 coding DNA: TGTGCCAGCAGTTACTCGACCGGACTAGCGGAATACATCTACGAGCAGTACTTC. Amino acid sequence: CASSYSTGLAEYIYEQYF.